One and the same sample provided the 10 T cell receptor beta chains below, sequenced in a study of blood T cell repertoires in COVID-19. TCRdb's copy holds only in-frame clones and misses some; the assay was immunoSEQ multiplex PCR. The data show some 260,000 clones, around 88% seen once. The sequencing sample was made of peripheral blood. The receptors originated from a man of 80 years or more with acute or convalescent COVID-19.

This chain connects TRBV28 to TRBJ1-5, with 7 bases matching TRBD1. Germline CDR1 reads MDHEN; CDR2 reads SYDVKM. The length of the CDR3 is 15 residues. V trimming: 5 bases; J trimming: 4 bases; junction bases outside the gene matches: 8. The CDR3 DNA reads as TGTGCCAGCAGTCCCACAGGGGATCGGAATCAGCCCCAGCATTTT. Residues: CASSPTGDRNQPQHF.

CDR3 in amino acids: CASSQEPTTGYEQYF. Written as DNA, the CDR3 is TGCGCCAGCAGCCAAGAACCCACGACGGGCTACGAGCAGTACTTC. The chain employs TRBV4-1 and TRBJ2-7; D gene uncertain. The CDR3 spans 15 residues. V was trimmed by 0 bases and J by 3 bases, leaving 12 bases between them. The germline CDR1 and CDR2 sequences are MGHRA and YSYEKL.

This clone was observed a few times. The chain carries TRBV6-2 or TRBV6-3 and TRBJ1-2; D is uncertain. The V and J ends lost 6 bases and 8 bases respectively, with 16 bases between them. CDR3 length: 13 amino acids. In germline, CDR1 is MNHEY, CDR2 SVGEGT. The CDR3: CASSPQRREGYTF. The DNA of the CDR3 is TGTGCCAGCAGCCCACAGCGACGGGAGGGCTACACCTTC.

The chain recombines TRBV5-1 with TRBJ2-7; 8 nucleotides line up with TRBD1. Unmatched junction bases numbered 7, after V lost 4 bases and J lost 7 bases. This CDR3 region has 13 residues. The germline CDR1 and CDR2 sequences are SGHRS and YFSETQ. The CDR3 is CASSLNRGIEQYF. As DNA, the CDR3 is TGCGCCAGCAGCCTGAACAGGGGGATAGAGCAGTACTTC.

The chain has TRBV5-6 and TRBJ1-6, with D unresolved. CDR1 is SGHDT, CDR2 YYEEEE, per germline. V was cut by 0 bases and J by 11 bases, with 15 bases left in between. The CDR3 is made up of 15 amino acids. CDR3 amino acids: CASSLVALERTPLHF. The CDR3, as DNA: TGTGCCAGCAGCTTGGTTGCCCTCGAGAGAACACCCCTCCACTTT.

J is TRBJ2-7 and V is TRBV10-3; D possibly corresponds to TRBD1 (6 bases). Germline V gives CDR1 ENHRY, CDR2 SYGVKD. Deletions cut 3 bases from V and 3 bases from J, with 9 bases between. The CDR3 runs 13 residues. CDR3: CAISEGGSYEQYF. DNA for the CDR3: TGTGCCATCAGTGAAGGGGGTAGCTACGAGCAGTACTTC.

The chain recombines TRBV2 with TRBJ1-5; TRBD1 might be the D (6 bases). This CDR3 has 13 amino acids. V was pared by 4 bases and J by 3 bases, with 7 bases between. Germline lookup yields CDR1 SNHLY and CDR2 FYNNEI. The chain's CDR3 is CASSGDTNQPQHF. CDR3 coding DNA: TGTGCCAGCAGTGGGGACACCAATCAGCCCCAGCATTTT. Full variable domain (missing parts from reference TRBV2 and TRBJ1-5): EPEVTQTPSHQVTQMGQEVILRCVPISNHLYFYWYRQILGQKVEFLVSFYNNEISEKSEIFDDQFSVERPDGSNFTLKIRSTKLEDSAMYFCASSGDTNQPQHFGDGTRLSIL.

The CDR3 reads CASSLQGVQETQYF. The DNA for the CDR3 is TGTGCCAGCAGCCTTCAGGGGGTCCAAGAGACCCAGTACTTC. The rearrangement links TRBV7-9 to TRBJ2-5; 7 bases line up with TRBD1. The junction had 4 bases not matched to a gene; V was cut back by 5 bases and J by 1 base. The CDR3 contains 14 residues. Germline CDR1 is SEHNR and CDR2 is FQNEAQ (reference sequence).

The CDR3 sequence is CASSLAGSATEAFF. CDR3 DNA: TGCGCCAGCAGCTTGGCCGGGTCAGCCACTGAAGCTTTCTTT. This sequence joins TRBV5-1 and TRBJ1-1; D remains unclear. CDR1 is SGHRS, CDR2 YFSETQ, per germline. This CDR3 has 14 residues. The germline V and J ends were trimmed by 0 bases and 4 bases, with 10 bases remaining between them.

This clone is a singleton in its sample. J is TRBJ2-1 and V is TRBV18; 12 nucleotides agree with TRBD1. The CDR3 covers 14 residues. From germline, CDR1 is KGHSH and CDR2 LQKENI. Trimming cost V 5 bases and J 8 bases; bases outside gene matches: 4. CDR3 region: CASSRDRGHDEQFF. The CDR3, as DNA: TGTGCCAGCTCAAGGGACAGGGGGCACGATGAGCAGTTCTTC.